This T cell receptor (beta chain) was captured in a study of cytomegalovirus exposure and HLA in healthy donors. General study results and limits: In a later analysis, the majority of CMV-associated beta chains seemingly showed HLA restriction.

Use of 60 Vbeta and 13 Jbeta primers characterized the PCR. Data came from immunoSEQ multiplex PCR; TCRdb stores just in-frame clones and leaves some out. Of around 150,000 clones listed, 65% to 85% were seen once; the top ten hold 7.1%. This CDR3 has 18 residues. Germline values: CDR1 LNHNV, CDR2 YYDKDF (reference sequence). The V end lost 0 bases, the J end lost 0 bases, and 15 bases lay between the germline ends. With respect to this clone: Its antigen is unknown.

This clonotype was sampled from a man in his forties or fifties in good health and CMV-seropositive. This chain connects TRBV15 to TRBJ1-5; D gene ambiguous. The sample comprised PBMCs. CDR3 nucleotides: TGTGCCACCAGCAGAGATGGAGGTTCCAGAGATAGCAATCAGCCCCAGCATTTT. It codes for CATSRDGGSRDSNQPQHF.